This T cell receptor (beta chain) was observed in a study of blood T cell repertoires in COVID-19. Data came from immunoSEQ multiplex PCR; TCRdb stores just in-frame clones and leaves some out. The sample consists of 250,000 or so clones, 85% to 90% of them appearing once. Adults between roughly 18 and 100 years of age took part from some 25 US areas. Cohorts were assigned according to the clinical history that participants reported. The sequence came from a woman in her twenties or thirties with acute COVID-19. Sequenced material: PBMCs or T cells enriched from blood (not recorded which).

CDR3 sequence (DNA): TGTGCCAGTAGTCCCCGGCGGGCAGGGGAGCCCTACAATGAGCAGTTCTTC. Encoded protein: CASSPRRAGEPYNEQFF. The chain links TRBV19 to TRBJ2-1, with TRBD1 as a possible D gene (6 bases). Germline CDR1 is LNHDA and CDR2 is SQIVND (reference sequence). Trimming removed 5 bases at V and 2 bases at J, with 19 bases between. The CDR3 totals 17 residues.